In its sample, the clone carrying this T cell receptor beta chain was seen a few times. Here immunoSEQ multiplex PCR was the method, and the copy in TCRdb shows in-frame clones only, minus some. This table has 200,000 to 250,000 clones, roughly 85% appearing once. V gave up 4 bases and J gave up 7 bases, with 16 bases separating them. Germline V CDR1 and CDR2: SEHNR, FQNEAQ (reference sequence). CDR3 size: 14 residues. During active infection, Seattle patients enrolled and were then monitored through disease. The sample originates from a study of blood T cell repertoires in COVID-19. This chain joins TRBV7-9 and TRBJ1-2; D possibly corresponds to TRBD1 (5 bases). This clonotype originated in a man aged 45-65 years with COVID-19, enrolled during active disease. Sequencing was done on a sample of peripheral blood. This chain's CDR3 is CASSSVGRATGYTF. CDR3 DNA sequence: TGTGCCAGCAGCTCAGTGGGGCGAGCCACTGGCTACACCTTC.